This T cell receptor beta chain appears in the sequencing data of a study of cytomegalovirus exposure and HLA in healthy donors. Background on the study: The study placed around 80% of its roughly 400 genotyped donors in the Caucasian-associated ancestry cluster.

Notes on this clone: Its antigen is not known.

PCR was performed using 60 Vbeta and 13 Jbeta primers. This table comes from immunoSEQ multiplex PCR, and its TCRdb copy is limited to in-frame clones, with some not included. The profile covers under 150,000 clones, with 81% appearing a single time and 5.5% to 7% taken by the ten largest. Regarding the study as a whole: An analysis was carried out later, and it reportedly showed fewer N-insertions in an Asian-associated ancestry cluster than the approximately 660-donor mean. A later analysis found TCR association rates differed by HLA locus, highest for DRB1 and lowest for HLA-C. Relative to equally common others, HLA-associated TCR beta chains showed greater clonal expansion in a later analysis.

This CDR3 region has 15 residues. V was clipped by 5 bases and J by 2 bases; unmatched bases: 7. The V gene's germline CDR1 is SGHTA and CDR2 FQGTGA. This clonotype was sampled from a woman between 40 and 55 years old in good health and CMV-seropositive. The V and J genes are TRBV7-3 and TRBJ2-3; 7 bases are shared with TRBD2. The sample taken for sequencing was PBMCs. The CDR3 nucleotides read TGTGCCAGCAGCCGGGCGGGAGCGCTCACAGATACGCAGTATTTT. Residues: CASSRAGALTDTQYF.